This T cell receptor beta chain comes out of a study of blood T cell repertoires in COVID-19 (dated by TCRdb to the early 2020s). Some background on the complete study: Samples covering the acute and convalescent phases of COVID-19 were provided by collaborators in the United States, Italy and Spain. The material from the prospective study consisted of cDNA or gDNA derived from T cells, B-cell-depleted T cells, or PBMCs. Subjects who had been exposed to COVID-19, were actively infected with it, or had recovered from it provided the deeply sampled blood TCRbeta repertoires that made up the dataset. A freely available public database, intended as a resource for researchers studying the immune response to SARS-CoV-2, is where the repertoires were released. The samples were drawn from two sources: the first 160 participants of the ongoing ImmuneRACE study, and some 1,300 subjects contributed by 6 global collaborators. Nearly every sample came with metadata listing a de-identified subject ID, COVID-19 status, age in years and sex. HLA class I and class II types, where available, came from metadata supplied by the sample provider rather than from assay-based typing. Paper-wide results and their limitations: Clinical and demographic metadata were provided uncurated, with the amount varying by source and participant.

Whole blood was collected in K2EDTA tubes by collaborating institutions according to the institutions' own protocols. For TCRbeta analysis, collaborator samples were shipped as frozen whole blood, as isolated PBMCs, or as DNA extracted from either sample type. In this sample, this clone turned up once. This receptor's antigen is unknown. Within one base of it there is no much larger clone, and no base qualities were kept. TCRbeta CDR3 regions were amplified from genomic DNA using the immunoSEQ Assay, a bias-controlled multiplex PCR. The authors processed their data as follows. Nucleated cell counts per sample were estimated from amplification of reference gene primers within the assay. To quantify the absolute abundance of each unique TCRbeta CDR3 rearrangement, sequence reads were collapsed and filtered. For each sample, productive Simpson clonality was calculated by taking the square root of Simpson's diversity index across productive rearrangements. The clones in this table, taken by TCRdb from immuneACCESS, are in-frame only. Not every clone is retained; where verified, under half of the shortfall comes from an unresolved V gene, and the cause of the rest is unknown. For V, J and clone size, that table is used; D and trimming come from the DNA. The sample table records about 72,000 clones; just over 85% of these occur just once. About 8.1% of the sample is in the top ten clones.

Sequencing was carried out using peripheral blood. The receptor was derived from a man younger than 45 with acute or convalescent COVID-19.

The base sequence is TGTGCCAGCTGGTGGAGAAGCTCTGGGGCCAACGTCCTGACTTTC. Its coded protein is CASWWRSSGANVLTF. The rearrangement combines TRBV6-5 with TRBJ2-6, with the D gene too uncertain to name. Counted from cysteine to phenylalanine, this CDR3 has 15 amino acids. Only the CDR3 DNA is retained, 45 bases long and in frame from the first base. CDR1 and CDR2 (MNHEY, SVGAGI) derive from the germline V gene. A distance of 11 bases separates the germline ends of V and J, which lose 8 bases and 0 bases respectively.